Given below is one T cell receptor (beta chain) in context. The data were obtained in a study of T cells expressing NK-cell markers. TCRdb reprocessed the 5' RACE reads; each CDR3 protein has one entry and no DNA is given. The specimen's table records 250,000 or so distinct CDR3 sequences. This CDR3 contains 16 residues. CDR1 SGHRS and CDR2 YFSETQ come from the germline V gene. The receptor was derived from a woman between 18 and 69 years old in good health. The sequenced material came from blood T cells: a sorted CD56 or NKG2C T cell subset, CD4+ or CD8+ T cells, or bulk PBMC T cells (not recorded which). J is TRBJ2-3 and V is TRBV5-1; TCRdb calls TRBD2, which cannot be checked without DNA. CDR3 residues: CASSPTGTRATDTQYF.